Below are 2 T cell receptor beta chains sequenced from a single sample in a study of cytomegalovirus exposure and HLA in healthy donors. PCR involved 60 Vbeta and 13 Jbeta primers. Profiling relied on immunoSEQ multiplex PCR, and the TCRdb table lists in-frame clones only, not all of them. This table holds some 78,000 clones, 65% to 80% found once. Specimen: PBMCs. The receptor source for this set is a woman in her thirties or forties in good health and CMV-seropositive.

This clone was recorded only once. The V call is TRBV2, the J call TRBJ1-2; tentative D call: TRBD1 (6 bases). The germline V gene has CDR1 SNHLY and CDR2 FYNNEI. The CDR3 runs 14 residues. V was shortened by 11 bases and J by 4 bases, with 20 bases between the two germline ends. CDR3 nucleotide sequence: TGTGCCGCGAGCGGGGCAGGGGCCATCTATGGCTACACCTTC. Translated, it gives CAASGAGAIYGYTF.

The gene calls are TRBV6-5 and TRBJ1-6; D might be TRBD1 (6 bases). The CDR3 totals 14 residues. Germline V gene sequence: CDR1 MNHEY, CDR2 SVGAGI. Trimming cost V 4 bases and J 9 bases, with 13 bases left between them. The CDR3 region is CASSFRGNSSPLHF. In DNA, the CDR3 is TGTGCCAGCAGTTTCAGGGGTAATAGTTCACCCCTCCACTTT.